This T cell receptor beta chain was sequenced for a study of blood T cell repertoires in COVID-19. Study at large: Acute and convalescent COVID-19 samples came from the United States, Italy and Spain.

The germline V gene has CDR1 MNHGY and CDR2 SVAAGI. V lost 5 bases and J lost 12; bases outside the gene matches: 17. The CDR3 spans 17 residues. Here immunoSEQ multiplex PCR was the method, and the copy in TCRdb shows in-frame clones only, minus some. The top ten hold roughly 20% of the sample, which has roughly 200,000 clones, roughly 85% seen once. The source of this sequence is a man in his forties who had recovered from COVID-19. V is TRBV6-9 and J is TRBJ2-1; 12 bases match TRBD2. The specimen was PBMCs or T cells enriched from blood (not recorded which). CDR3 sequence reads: CASSPGPPGLAGLGQFF. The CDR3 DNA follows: TGTGCCAGCAGTCCAGGTCCCCCGGGACTAGCGGGTTTAGGGCAGTTCTTC.